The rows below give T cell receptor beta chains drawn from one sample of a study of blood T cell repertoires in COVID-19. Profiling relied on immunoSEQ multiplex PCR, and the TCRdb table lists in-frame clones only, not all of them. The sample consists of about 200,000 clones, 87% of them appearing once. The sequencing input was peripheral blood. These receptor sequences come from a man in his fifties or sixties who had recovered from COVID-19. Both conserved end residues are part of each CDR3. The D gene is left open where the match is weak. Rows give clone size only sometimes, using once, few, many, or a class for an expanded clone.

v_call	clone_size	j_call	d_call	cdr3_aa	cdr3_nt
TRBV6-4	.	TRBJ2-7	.	CATPVPFEQYF	TGTGCCACCCCCGTCCCTTTCGAGCAGTACTTC
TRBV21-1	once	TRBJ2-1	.	CASSKAEGQRSSYNEQFF	TGTGCCAGCAGCAAGGCGGAAGGACAGCGGAGCTCCTACAATGAGCAGTTCTTC
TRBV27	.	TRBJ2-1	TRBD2	CASRSETSGRPWEQFF	TGTGCCAGCAGATCAGAGACTAGCGGGAGACCGTGGGAGCAGTTCTTC
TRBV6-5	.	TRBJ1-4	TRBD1	CASSYTDRVGEKLFF	TGTGCCAGCAGTTACACGGACAGGGTCGGTGAAAAACTGTTTTTT
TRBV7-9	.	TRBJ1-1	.	CASSLVGGREETRWAFF	TGTGCCAGCAGCTTAGTGGGCGGCAGGGAGGAAACCCGGTGGGCTTTCTTT
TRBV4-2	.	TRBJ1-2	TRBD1	CASSQDGQVSYGYTF	TGTGCCAGCAGCCAAGATGGACAGGTGTCCTATGGCTACACCTTC
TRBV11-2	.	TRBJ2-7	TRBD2	CASSPPAGEYYEQYF	TGTGCCAGCAGCCCGCCCGCGGGGGAGTACTACGAGCAGTACTTC
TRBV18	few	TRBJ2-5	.	CASSPGAQETQYF	TGTGCCAGCTCCCCAGGGGCCCAAGAGACCCAGTACTTC
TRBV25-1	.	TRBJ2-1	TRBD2	CASSDLGSGGKLYNEQFF	TGTGCCAGCAGTGATCTAGGAAGCGGGGGAAAACTCTACAATGAGCAGTTCTTC
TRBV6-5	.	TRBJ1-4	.	CASSYSAGGDEKLFF	TGTGCCAGCAGTTACTCAGCCGGGGGGGATGAAAAACTGTTTTTT
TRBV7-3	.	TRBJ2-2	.	CASSSANTGELFF	TGTGCCAGCAGCTCGGCGAACACCGGGGAGCTGTTTTTT
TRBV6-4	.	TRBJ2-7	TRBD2	CASGLAGGPPSYEQYF	TGTGCCTCTGGACTAGCGGGAGGCCCGCCCTCCTACGAGCAGTACTTC
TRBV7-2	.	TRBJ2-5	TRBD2	CASSRRGLQETQYF	TGTGCCAGCTCGAGGAGGGGACTACAAGAGACCCAGTACTTC
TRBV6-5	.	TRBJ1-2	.	CASSLGGSSVLGYTF	TGTGCCAGCAGTTTGGGAGGGTCGTCGGTGCTCGGCTACACCTTC
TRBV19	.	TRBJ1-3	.	CASSMAPVGNTIYF	TGTGCCAGTAGTATGGCCCCAGTTGGAAACACCATATATTTT
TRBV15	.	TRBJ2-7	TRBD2	CATSRDRVGGASLEQYF	TGTGCCACCAGCAGAGACCGGGTCGGGGGGGCCTCCCTCGAGCAGTACTTC
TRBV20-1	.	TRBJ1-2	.	CSATGEYGYTF	TGCAGTGCGACGGGGGAATATGGCTACACCTTC
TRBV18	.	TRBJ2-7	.	CASSPGAQAEQYF	TGTGCCAGCTCACCAGGGGCGCAGGCCGAGCAGTACTTC
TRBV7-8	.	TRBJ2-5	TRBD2	CASSLWGGETQYF	TGTGCCAGCAGCTTATGGGGGGGAGAGACCCAGTACTTC
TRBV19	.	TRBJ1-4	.	CASSTGGPLGAKLFF	TGTGCCAGTAGTACTGGGGGACCCTTGGGGGCAAAACTGTTTTTT
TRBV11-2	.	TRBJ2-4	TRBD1	CASSFTDREGVQYF	TGTGCCAGCAGCTTTACGGACAGGGAAGGTGTTCAGTACTTC
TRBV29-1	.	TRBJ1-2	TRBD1	CSVLRDRGMGGYTF	TGCAGCGTCCTCCGGGACAGGGGAATGGGTGGCTACACCTTC
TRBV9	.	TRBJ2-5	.	CASSVSQGRYETQYF	TGTGCCAGCAGCGTATCACAGGGAAGGTATGAGACCCAGTACTTC
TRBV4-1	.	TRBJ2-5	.	CASSQEGAQETQYF	TGCGCCAGCAGCCAAGAAGGGGCTCAAGAGACCCAGTACTTC
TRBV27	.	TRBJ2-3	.	CASSLTGLAPLDTQYF	TGTGCCAGCAGTTTAACGGGACTGGCCCCTCTGGATACGCAGTATTTT
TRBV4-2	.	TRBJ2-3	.	CASSQDRNSATDTQYF	TGTGCCAGCAGCCAAGATCGGAATAGCGCCACAGATACGCAGTATTTT
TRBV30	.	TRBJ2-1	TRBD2	CAWKGGPHNEQFF	TGTGCCTGGAAGGGAGGGCCCCACAATGAGCAGTTCTTC
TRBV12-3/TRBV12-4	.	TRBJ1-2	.	CATAETPDGYTF	TGTGCCACCGCGGAGACCCCCGATGGCTACACCTTC
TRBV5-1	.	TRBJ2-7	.	CASSGSGSYEQYF	TGCGCCAGCAGCGGTAGTGGTTCCTACGAGCAGTACTTC
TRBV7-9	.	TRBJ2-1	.	CASSVYSGDPYNEQFF	TGTGCCAGCAGCGTTTATTCAGGGGACCCCTACAATGAGCAGTTCTTC
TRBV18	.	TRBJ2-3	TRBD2	CASSPSSGDLDTQYF	TGTGCCAGCTCACCCTCTAGCGGGGATCTTGATACGCAGTATTTT
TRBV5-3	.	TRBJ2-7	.	CARSLEDTPYEQYF	TGTGCCAGAAGCTTGGAGGACACACCCTACGAGCAGTACTTC
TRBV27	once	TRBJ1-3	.	CASSSMKFQGKGNTIYF	TGTGCCAGCAGTTCGATGAAGTTCCAGGGGAAAGGAAACACCATATATTTT
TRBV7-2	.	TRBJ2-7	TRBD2	CASSAGLAREQYF	TGTGCCAGCAGCGCGGGACTAGCGAGGGAGCAGTACTTC
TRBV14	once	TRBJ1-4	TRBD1	CASSPQGVREKLFF	TGTGCCAGCAGCCCACAGGGGGTTCGGGAAAAACTGTTTTTT
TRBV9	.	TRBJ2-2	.	CASSSRVPGELFF	TGTGCCAGCAGCTCCCGAGTCCCCGGGGAGCTGTTTTTT
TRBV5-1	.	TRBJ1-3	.	CASSLIGSSGNTIYF	TGCGCCAGCAGCTTGATCGGTAGCTCTGGAAACACCATATATTTT
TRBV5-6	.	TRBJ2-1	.	CASSRRRREQFF	TGTGCCAGCAGCCGGAGGCGGAGAGAGCAGTTCTTC
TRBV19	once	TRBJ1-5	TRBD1	CATKGDRGRWDSNQPQHF	TGTGCCACGAAGGGGGACAGGGGGCGCTGGGATAGCAATCAGCCCCAGCATTTT
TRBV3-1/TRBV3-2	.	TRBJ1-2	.	CASSLRDYGYTF	TGTGCCAGCAGCCTCAGGGACTATGGCTACACCTTC
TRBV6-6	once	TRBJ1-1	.	CASSYAGREAFF	TGTGCCAGCAGTTACGCGGGACGGGAAGCTTTCTTT
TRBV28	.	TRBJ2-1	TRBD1	CAGRAGGPYNEQFF	TGTGCCGGAAGAGCAGGGGGCCCCTACAATGAGCAGTTCTTC
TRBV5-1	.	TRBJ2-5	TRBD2	CASSPTSGIQETQYF	TGCGCCAGCAGCCCGACTAGCGGGATCCAAGAGACCCAGTACTTC
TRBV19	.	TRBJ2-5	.	CASSPGIGWETQYF	TGTGCCAGTAGTCCGGGGATAGGATGGGAGACCCAGTACTTC
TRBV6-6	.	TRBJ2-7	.	CASSYSGQRAYEQYF	TGTGCCAGCAGTTACTCGGGACAGCGGGCCTACGAGCAGTACTTC
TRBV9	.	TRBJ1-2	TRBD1	CASTTGQGAYGYTF	TGTGCCAGCACCACCGGACAGGGGGCCTATGGCTACACCTTC
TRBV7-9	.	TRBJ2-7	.	CASSFTGTPSAEQYF	TGTGCCAGCAGTTTTACCGGGACACCCTCCGCCGAGCAGTACTTC
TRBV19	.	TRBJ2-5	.	CASSLINREETQYF	TGTGCCAGTAGCTTGATAAACAGGGAAGAGACCCAGTACTTC
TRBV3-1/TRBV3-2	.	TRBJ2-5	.	CASSPRGEAAETQYF	TGTGCCAGCAGCCCGCGCGGTGAGGCCGCAGAGACCCAGTACTTC
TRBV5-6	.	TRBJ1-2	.	CASSLGREAVYGYTF	TGTGCCAGCAGCTTGGGCAGGGAGGCTGTCTATGGCTACACCTTC
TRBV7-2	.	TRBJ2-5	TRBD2	CASIRTGLAGNDQETQYF	TGTGCCAGCATCCGTACGGGACTAGCGGGGAACGACCAAGAGACCCAGTACTTC
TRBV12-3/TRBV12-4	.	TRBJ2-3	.	CASSRVYTDTQYF	TGTGCCAGCAGCCGTGTTTACACAGATACGCAGTATTTT
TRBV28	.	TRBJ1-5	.	CASRTPEGGRSQPQHF	TGTGCCAGCAGAACTCCCGAGGGGGGGCGGAGTCAGCCCCAGCATTTT